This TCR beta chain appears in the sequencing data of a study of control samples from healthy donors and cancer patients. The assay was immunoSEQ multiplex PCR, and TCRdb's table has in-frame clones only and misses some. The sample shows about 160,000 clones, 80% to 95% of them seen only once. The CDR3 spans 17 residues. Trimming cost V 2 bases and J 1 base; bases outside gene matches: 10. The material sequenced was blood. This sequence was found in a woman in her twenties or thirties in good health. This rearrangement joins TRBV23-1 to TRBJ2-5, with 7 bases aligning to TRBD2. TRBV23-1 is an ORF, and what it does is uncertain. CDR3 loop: CASSQQGGPMRQETQYF. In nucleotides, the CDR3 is TGCGCCAGCAGTCAACAGGGAGGGCCAATGCGCCAAGAGACCCAGTACTTC.